A single sample gave rise to the 11 T cell receptor beta chains below, sequenced in a study of shared T cell receptors in the human thymus. Assay used: immunoSEQ multiplex PCR; TCRdb lists only in-frame clones, some missing. The top ten hold 0.0094% of the sample, which has 640,000 or so clones, approximately 87% seen once. These sequences were also reported in another study, on human thymus T cells.

Sequencing input: thymocytes. The receptors stem from a boy less than two years old with a congenital heart defect.

This clone has a single count. This chain links TRBV30 with TRBJ2-7; 9 positions agree with TRBD1. The CDR3 loop spans 14 amino acids. Trimming cost V 1 base and J 4 bases; bases outside gene matches: 5. Per the germline V gene, CDR1 is GTSNPN and CDR2 is SVGIG (reference sequence). Here the CDR3 reads CAWSGRDRAYEQYF. The CDR3 region has the DNA TGTGCCTGGAGTGGCCGGGACAGGGCGTACGAGCAGTACTTC. Together with reference TRBV30 and TRBJ2-7, the CDR3 gives the full variable domain: SQTIHQWPATLVQPVGSPLSLECTVEGTSNPNLYWYRQAAGRGLQLLFYSVGIGQISSEVPQNLSASRPQDRQFILSSKKLLLSDSGFYLCAWSGRDRAYEQYFGPGTRLTVT.

The rearrangement uses TRBV7-8 and TRBJ1-5, with no clear D. Germline CDR1 SGHVS, CDR2 FQNEAQ. The CDR3 runs 16 residues. V lost 6 bases and J 0 bases, leaving 15 bases between the germline ends. The CDR3 spells CASSYSHGDSNQPQHF. The DNA for the CDR3 is TGTGCCAGCAGTTATTCACACGGGGATAGCAATCAGCCCCAGCATTTT.

The rearrangement links TRBV4-3 to TRBJ2-2; 10 nucleotides align to TRBD2. Trimming cost V 2 bases and J 9 bases; bases outside gene matches: 9. Germline V gene data show CDR1 as LGHNA and CDR2 as YSLEER. The CDR3 contains 16 residues. CDR3 nucleotides: TGCGCCAGCAGCCAACAGCGGGGGGGCCAAAATCGGGAGCTGTTTTTT. It codes for CASSQQRGGQNRELFF.

The V call is TRBV6-6, the J call TRBJ2-7, with TRBD1 identical over 9 bases. V dropped 7 bases and J dropped 3; count of bases not matched to a gene: 10. Germline CDR1 MNHNY, CDR2 SVGAGI (reference sequence). The CDR3 has 15 amino acids. For the CDR3, the DNA is TGTGCCAGCACTATATCCGAGGGACAGGGCTACGAGCAGTACTTC. Protein sequence: CASTISEGQGYEQYF.

The chain is built from TRBV4-3 and TRBJ2-2; 8 positions agree with TRBD1. Trimming removed 0 bases from V and 4 bases from J; junction bases left unmatched: 10. Germline CDR1 reads LGHNA; CDR2 reads YSLEER. The CDR3 loop spans 18 amino acids. The CDR3 protein is CASSQDEGPGGATGELFF. In DNA form, the CDR3 reads TGCGCCAGCAGCCAAGACGAAGGGCCAGGGGGCGCCACCGGGGAGCTGTTTTTT.

The chain uses TRBV28 and TRBJ1-2; TRBD1 might be the D (6 bases). Trimming removed 6 bases at V and 4 bases at J, with 15 bases between. This CDR3 is 14 amino acids long. CDR1 is MDHEN and CDR2 is SYDVKM in the germline V gene. The DNA of the CDR3 is TGTGCCAGCAGCAGAGGGACAAAGGGCTATGGCTACACCTTC. Translation: CASSRGTKGYGYTF.

The chain links TRBV10-3 to TRBJ2-5; D uncertain. CDR1 ENHRY and CDR2 SYGVKD come from the germline V gene. The CDR3 runs to 15 residues. Trimming cost V 4 bases and J 1 base, with 13 bases left between them. The CDR3 sequence: CAISVEGDGQETQYF. CDR3 sequence (DNA): TGTGCCATCAGTGTAGAAGGAGATGGCCAAGAGACCCAGTACTTC.

The V and J genes are TRBV10-3 and TRBJ1-5, with 9 bases lining up with TRBD1. Germline V gene sequence: CDR1 ENHRY, CDR2 SYGVKD. The CDR3 has 14 residues. V shed 10 bases and J 1 base; nucleotides not matched to a gene: 5. The CDR3 coding sequence is TGTGCCAGCGGGACAGGGTCAAGCAATCAGCCCCAGCATTTT. It codes for CASGTGSSNQPQHF.

The J gene is TRBJ2-1, the V gene TRBV4-3, with a tentative D call TRBD2 (6 bases). The CDR3 loop spans 18 amino acids. Per the germline V gene, CDR1 is LGHNA and CDR2 is YSLEER. V lost 4 bases, J lost 0 bases, and 19 bases lay in between. For the CDR3, the DNA is TGCGCCAGCAGCCTCCCCGGGGAGGCAGAAAGCTCCTACAATGAGCAGTTCTTC. Translating it yields CASSLPGEAESSYNEQFF.

This clone was recorded only once. The rearrangement uses TRBV10-3 and TRBJ2-4; TRBD1 matches at 7 bases. J was trimmed by 7 bases and V by 6 bases; bases with no gene match: 9. This CDR3 spans 14 amino acids. Germline V lookup: CDR1 ENHRY, CDR2 SYGVKD. This CDR3 is CAISPGTAINIQYF. CDR3 bases: TGTGCCATCAGCCCAGGGACAGCTATTAACATTCAGTACTTC.

This chain joins TRBV6-5 and TRBJ1-2; 7 bases agree with TRBD1. Losses at the gene ends were 7 bases for V and 2 bases for J; bases not matched to a gene: 7. The germline V gene encodes CDR1 MNHEY and CDR2 SVGAGI. The CDR3 is 14 amino acids. The CDR3 coding sequence is TGTGCCAGCACCTTGGACAGGACGAACTATGGCTACACCTTC. This encodes CASTLDRTNYGYTF.